Shown below are 23 T cell receptor beta chains from a single sample sequenced in a study of T cell responses to AZD1222 COVID-19 vaccine. This table comes from immunoSEQ multiplex PCR, and its TCRdb copy is limited to in-frame clones, with some not included. The table shows under 300,000 clones, with over 90% occurring only once. Sequences were derived from peripheral blood, sampled on day 0 of AZD1222 vaccination. Every receptor here comes from an adult in good health.

This rearrangement joins TRBV19 to TRBJ1-5; unclear D gene. The germline V and J ends were trimmed by 2 bases and 0 bases, with 5 bases remaining between them. This CDR3 comprises 14 residues. CDR1 and CDR2 (germline): LNHDA, SQIVND (reference sequence). The CDR3 DNA is TGTGCCAGTAGTATAACAGATAGCAATCAGCCCCAGCATTTT. Translation gives CASSITDSNQPQHF.

The CDR3 sequence: CASSLFEGVRTADQETQYF. CDR3 in DNA: TGTGCCAGCAGCTTATTCGAGGGGGTCAGGACAGCCGACCAAGAGACCCAGTACTTC. This chain links TRBV7-6 with TRBJ2-5; weak D call: TRBD1 (6 bases). V was trimmed by 2 bases and J by 0 bases, leaving 22 bases between them. Germline V gene data show CDR1 as SGHVS and CDR2 as FNYEAQ. The length of the CDR3 is 19 residues.

This sequence joins TRBV2 and TRBJ2-1; TRBD2 agrees at 11 bases. This CDR3 is 17 amino acids long. Germline CDR1 reads SNHLY; CDR2 reads FYNNEI. J was trimmed by 3 bases and V by 6 bases; bases with no gene match: 10. CDR3 sequence reads: CASRGASGRSLYNEQFF. The CDR3 nucleotides read TGTGCCAGCAGAGGGGCTAGCGGGAGGTCCCTCTACAATGAGCAGTTCTTC.

This chain joins TRBV28 and TRBJ2-1; D may be TRBD1 (6 bases). V lost 5 bases and J lost 7, with 18 bases in between. Germline CDR1 reads MDHEN; CDR2 reads SYDVKM. The CDR3 is 15 residues long. CDR3 region: CASSTPAGTQNEQFF. The DNA for the CDR3 is TGTGCCAGCAGTACACCAGCCGGGACACAAAATGAGCAGTTCTTC.

The rearrangement uses TRBV9 and TRBJ1-6, with 9 bases matching TRBD1. The germline gives CDR1 SGDLS, CDR2 YYNGEE. J gave up 7 bases and V 2 bases, and 1 base lay outside the gene matches. CDR3 size: 14 residues. The CDR3 DNA follows: TGTGCCAGCAGCGTTGGGACAGGGAATTCACCCCTCCACTTT. It specifies CASSVGTGNSPLHF. The complete variable domain, with remaining parts taken from reference TRBV9 and TRBJ1-6, reads DSGVTQTPKHLITATGQRVTLRCSPRSGDLSVYWYQQSLDQGLQFLIQYYNGEERAKGNILERFSAQQFPDLHSELNLSSLELGDSALYFCASSVGTGNSPLHFGNGTRLTVT.

V and J are TRBV5-1 and TRBJ2-5; the D gene is possibly TRBD1 (6 bases). The germline gives CDR1 SGHRS, CDR2 YFSETQ. The CDR3 is 15 residues long. With 0 bases removed from V and 0 bases from J, the gap between germline ends came to 9 bases. The CDR3, as DNA: TGCGCCAGCAGCTTGGCCGGACAGTACCAAGAGACCCAGTACTTC. Amino acids: CASSLAGQYQETQYF.

This chain joins TRBV3-1 (or the pseudogene TRBV3-2) and TRBJ1-1; no clear D gene. The germline gives CDR1 LGHDT, CDR2 YNNKEL (reference sequence). Trimming pared 4 bases from V and 4 bases from J, leaving 13 bases between. The CDR3 length is 14 residues. CDR3 amino acids: CASSPSRWGTEAFF. In DNA, the CDR3 is TGTGCCAGCAGCCCCTCCCGGTGGGGCACTGAAGCTTTCTTT.

The chain joins TRBV19 to TRBJ2-3, with 12 bases aligning to TRBD2. This CDR3 is built from 16 residues. CDR1 and CDR2 (germline): LNHDA, SQIVND (reference sequence). The ends lost 4 bases at V and 2 bases at J; junction bases unmatched: 4. The DNA for the CDR3 is TGTGCCAGTAGTACCGGACTAGCGGGATCCACAGATACGCAGTATTTT. The encoded protein is CASSTGLAGSTDTQYF.

The chain carries TRBV7-9 and TRBJ2-1; 7 bases are a match to TRBD1. Germline CDR1 SEHNR, CDR2 FQNEAQ (reference sequence). With V trimmed by 4 bases and J by 2 bases, 5 bases remained unmatched. CDR3 length: 15 amino acids. The CDR3 region has the DNA TGTGCCAGCAGCTCCGGACAGGCCACCTACAATGAGCAGTTCTTC. Translated: CASSSGQATYNEQFF.

This rearrangement joins TRBV27 to TRBJ1-6, with 8 bases aligning to TRBD1. Germline V gene data show CDR1 as MNHEY and CDR2 as SMNVEV (reference sequence). The length of the CDR3 is 16 residues. The junction had 10 bases not matched to a gene; V was cut back by 5 bases and J by 7 bases. The CDR3 coding sequence is TGTGCCAGCAGTCTGAGGACAGGGCTTGGGAATTCACCCCTCCACTTT. Its protein product is CASSLRTGLGNSPLHF.

The CDR3 sequence: CASKGAGEAFF. CDR3 nucleotide sequence: TGTGCCAGCAAGGGGGCCGGGGAAGCTTTCTTT. V gene TRBV6-4 combines with J gene TRBJ1-1; TRBD1 matches at 7 bases. This CDR3 is 11 amino acids long. J gave up 8 bases and V 7 bases, and 4 bases lay outside the gene matches. Per the germline V gene, CDR1 is MRHNA and CDR2 is SNTAGT.

The V gene is TRBV4-1, the J gene TRBJ2-1; D perhaps matches TRBD2 (7 bases). The V gene lost 5 bases and the J gene lost 6 bases, with 8 bases spanning the gap. Germline lookup yields CDR1 MGHRA and CDR2 YSYEKL. The CDR3 is 12 residues long. Written as DNA, the CDR3 is TGCGCCAGCAGCGGGGGGGCCAATGAGCAGTTCTTC. It translates to CASSGGANEQFF.

The chain has TRBV25-1 and TRBJ2-7, with 7 bases identical to TRBD1. Germline CDR1 MGHDK, CDR2 SYGVNS. The V gene end was trimmed by 5 bases and the J gene end by 1 base; junction bases not matched to a gene: 8. The CDR3 contains 15 residues. CDR3 loop: CASSTQTGSSYEQYF. The DNA of the CDR3 is TGTGCCAGCAGTACCCAGACAGGGTCTTCCTACGAGCAGTACTTC.

This clone was counted once. The chain combines TRBV5-1 with TRBJ2-1; D possibly matches TRBD1 or TRBD2 (5 bases each). V dropped 4 bases and J dropped 4 bases, with 12 bases sitting between them. The CDR3 sequence is 14 residues long. The V gene's germline CDR1 is SGHRS and CDR2 YFSETQ. DNA for the CDR3: TGCGCCAGCAGCCCGGGGACCGCTTACAATGAGCAGTTCTTC. Its translation is CASSPGTAYNEQFF. The entire variable domain, with the rest obtained from reference TRBV5-1 and TRBJ2-1, is as follows: KAGVTQTPRYLIKTRGQQVTLSCSPISGHRSVSWYQQTPGQGLQFLFEYFSETQRNKGNFPGRFSGRQFSNSRSEMNVSTLELGDSALYLCASSPGTAYNEQFFGPGTRLTVL.

The chain links TRBV5-1 to TRBJ2-7; TRBD1 is a possible D gene (6 bases). Looked up from germline, CDR1 is SGHRS and CDR2 is YFSETQ. Trimming removed 4 bases at V and 7 bases at J, with 15 bases between. CDR3 length: 13 residues. This chain's CDR3 is CASSPDSPREQYF. In DNA, the CDR3 is TGCGCCAGCAGCCCGGACAGCCCTAGAGAGCAGTACTTC.

The chain couples TRBV27 to TRBJ1-5; D possibly corresponds to TRBD1 (5 bases). There are 14 residues in the CDR3. Germline loops: CDR1 MNHEY, CDR2 SMNVEV (reference sequence). V lost 8 bases and J lost 1, with 12 bases in between. The CDR3 loop reads CASAGRASNQPQHF. The CDR3 coding sequence is TGTGCCAGCGCCGGCAGGGCCAGCAATCAGCCCCAGCATTTT.

This clone showed up just a few times. The CDR3 DNA sequence: TGTGCCAGCAGTGGGGCTCGGGAGGGATTGGCACAAGAGACCCAGTACTTC. It codes for CASSGAREGLAQETQYF. The V and J genes are TRBV28 and TRBJ2-5; TRBD2 matches at 8 bases. CDR1 and CDR2 (germline): MDHEN, SYDVKM. V gave up 5 bases and J gave up 2 bases; unmatched junction bases: 13. The CDR3 is 17 amino acids. Complete variable domain (other parts from reference TRBV28 and TRBJ2-5): DVKVTQSSRYLVKRTGEKVFLECVQDMDHENMFWYRQDPGLGLRLIYFSYDVKMKEKGDIPEGYSVSREKKERFSLILESASTNQTSMYLCASSGAREGLAQETQYFGPGTRLLVL.

The gene calls are TRBV4-2 and TRBJ1-6; no definite D call. This CDR3 spans 17 amino acids. V was trimmed by 0 bases and J by 7 bases, leaving 16 bases between them. Germline V gene sequence: CDR1 LGHNA, CDR2 YNFKEQ. The CDR3 loop is CASSQDNGGSSNSPLHF. In nucleotides, the CDR3 is TGTGCCAGCAGCCAAGATAATGGAGGGTCATCAAATTCACCCCTCCACTTT.

The rearrangement uses TRBV28 and TRBJ2-7; TRBD1 aligns across 8 bases. J lost 4 bases, V lost 5 bases, and 10 bases had no gene match. The CDR3 covers 15 residues. CDR1 is MDHEN and CDR2 is SYDVKM in the germline V gene. CDR3: CASSITGQGLYEQYF. CDR3 bases: TGTGCCAGCAGTATAACCGGACAGGGTTTGTACGAGCAGTACTTC.

The rearrangement uses TRBV5-6 and TRBJ1-3, with D maybe TRBD1 (5 bases). The CDR3 contains 15 residues. V lost 5 bases, J lost 0 bases, and 12 bases lay in between. Germline V CDR1 and CDR2: SGHDT, YYEEEE. CDR3 in DNA: TGTGCCAGCAGGACGGGGGGGAGCTCTGGAAACACCATATATTTT. This translates into CASRTGGSSGNTIYF. Together with reference TRBV5-6 and TRBJ1-3, the CDR3 gives the full variable domain: DAGVTQSPTHLIKTRGQQVTLRCSPKSGHDTVSWYQQALGQGPQFIFQYYEEEERQRGNFPDRFSGHQFPNYSSELNVNALLLGDSALYLCASRTGGSSGNTIYFGEGSWLTVV.

The chain is built from TRBV5-6 and TRBJ2-5; TRBD1 agrees at 10 bases. From germline, CDR1 is SGHDT and CDR2 YYEEEE. Trimming cost V 4 bases and J 5 bases; bases outside gene matches: 5. The CDR3 length is 14 residues. CDR3 sequence reads: CASSPDRGLETQYF. CDR3 DNA: TGTGCCAGCAGCCCCGACAGGGGGCTGGAGACCCAGTACTTC.

This chain links TRBV7-9 with TRBJ1-1; TRBD1 aligns across 9 bases. The CDR3 is made up of 13 amino acids. J lost 4 bases, V lost 8 bases, and 5 bases had no gene match. Germline V gives CDR1 SEHNR, CDR2 FQNEAQ (reference sequence). The CDR3 region has the DNA TGTGCCAGCGGAAGACAGGGGGGCACTGAAGCTTTCTTT. Translated, it gives CASGRQGGTEAFF.

This clone was observed a few times. This rearrangement joins TRBV5-1 to TRBJ2-5; 7 bases are shared with TRBD2. With 0 bases clipped from V and 2 bases from J, the junction kept 7 bases outside the gene matches. Germline loops: CDR1 SGHRS, CDR2 YFSETQ. This CDR3 is built from 16 residues. The CDR3 reads CASSLERREPQETQYF. The CDR3 nucleotides read TGCGCCAGCAGCTTGGAAAGGCGGGAGCCTCAAGAGACCCAGTACTTC.